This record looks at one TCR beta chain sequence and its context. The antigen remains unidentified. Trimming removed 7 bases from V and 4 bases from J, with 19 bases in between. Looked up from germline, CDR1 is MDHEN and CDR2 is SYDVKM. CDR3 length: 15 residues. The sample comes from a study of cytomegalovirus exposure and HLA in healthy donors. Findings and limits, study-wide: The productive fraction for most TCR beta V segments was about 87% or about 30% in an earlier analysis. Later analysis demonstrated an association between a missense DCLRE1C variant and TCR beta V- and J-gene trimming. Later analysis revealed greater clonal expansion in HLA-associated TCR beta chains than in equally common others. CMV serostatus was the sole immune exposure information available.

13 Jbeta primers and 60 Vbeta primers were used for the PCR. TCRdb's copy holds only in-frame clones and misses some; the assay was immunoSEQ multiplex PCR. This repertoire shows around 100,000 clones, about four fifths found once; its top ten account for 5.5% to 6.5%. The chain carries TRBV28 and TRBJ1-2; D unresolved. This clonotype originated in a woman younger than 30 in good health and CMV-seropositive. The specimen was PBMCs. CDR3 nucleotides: TGTGCCAGCACCACGGGATCGGGGAGTTCCTATGGCTACACCTTC. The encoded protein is CASTTGSGSSYGYTF.